This TCR beta chain was documented in a study of control samples from healthy donors and cancer patients. Unmatched junction bases numbered 3, after V lost 4 bases and J lost 2 bases. In germline, CDR1 is LNHDA, CDR2 SQIVND (reference sequence). The CDR3 is 15 amino acids. Produced via immunoSEQ multiplex PCR; TCRdb's table is partial and in-frame only. The sample contains approximately 68,000 clones, about 83% of which appear only once. This sequence joins TRBV19 and TRBJ1-3, with 9 positions matching TRBD1. The specimen sequenced was blood. This receptor was taken from a man in his fifties or sixties in good health. CDR3 DNA sequence: TGTGCCAGTAGTACAGGGACAGGGACTGGAAACACCATATATTTT. It translates to CASSTGTGTGNTIYF. Full variable domain (remainder filled in from reference TRBV19 and TRBJ1-3): DGGITQSPKYLFRKEGQNVTLSCEQNLNHDAMYWYRQDPGQGLRLIYYSQIVNDFQKGDIAEGYSVSREKKESFPLTVTSAQKNPTAFYLCASSTGTGTGNTIYFGEGSWLTVV.